This passage covers 17 T cell receptor beta chains from one sample sequenced in a study of chemoradiotherapy in HPV16-positive cancers. Only in-frame clones appear in the TCRdb table, and some are missing; sequencing was by immunoSEQ multiplex PCR. Seen here are 7,000 to 8,500 clones, approximately 80% observed once, and the top ten hold over 1.5%. Collection of the sample occurred from a patient who underwent chemoradiotherapy. Receptor source: a human donor with HPV-associated anogenital cancer.

This clone was seen only a few times. The chain links TRBV29-1 to TRBJ2-5; 9 bases fit TRBD1. The CDR3 contains 12 residues. Germline CDR1 reads SQVTM; CDR2 reads ANQGSEA. V lost 5 bases and J lost 6; bases outside the gene matches: 4. CDR3 DNA sequence: TGCAGCGTTCAGGGACAGGGAAAGACCCAGTACTTC. Translated, it gives CSVQGQGKTQYF. Filled out from reference TRBV29-1 and TRBJ2-5, the complete variable domain reads SAVISQKPSRDICQRGTSLTIQCQVDSQVTMMFWYRQQPGQSLTLIATANQGSEATYESGFVIDKFPISRPNLTFSTLTVSNMSPEDSSIYLCSVQGQGKTQYFGPGTRLLVL.

The chain uses TRBV30 and TRBJ2-7; D gene unclear. From germline, CDR1 is GTSNPN and CDR2 SVGIG (reference sequence). Trimming left V 0 bases short and J 6 bases short, with 12 bases between. CDR3 length: 13 amino acids. In nucleotides, the CDR3 is TGTGCCTGGAGTGTACAGCGCCCTTCCGAGCAGTACTTC. It encodes CAWSVQRPSEQYF.

The chain couples TRBV19 to TRBJ2-7; TRBD1 might be the D (7 bases). CDR3 length: 13 residues. V shed 6 bases and J shed 1 base, with 10 bases lying between them. Germline-derived CDR1 and CDR2 are LNHDA and SQIVND (reference sequence). The CDR3 DNA reads as TGTGCCAGTAGCCCAGGGGGGTCCTACGAGCAGTACTTC. This sequence encodes CASSPGGSYEQYF.

This chain links TRBV6-1 with TRBJ1-2; 9 positions agree with TRBD1. Trimming at V came to 5 bases and at J to 8 bases, leaving 9 bases not matched to a gene. This CDR3 is built from 14 residues. Germline V gene sequence: CDR1 MNHNS, CDR2 SASEGT. The CDR3 reads CASSSTGQGQGYTF. In nucleotides, the CDR3 is TGTGCCAGCAGTAGCACGGGACAGGGACAAGGCTACACCTTC.

The rearrangement links TRBV7-9 to TRBJ2-7; D is unclear. Germline V gene lookup returns CDR1 SEHNR and CDR2 FQNEAQ (reference sequence). Trimming removed 2 bases from V and 6 bases from J, with 14 bases in between. This CDR3 has 14 residues. This chain's CDR3 is CASSLSYYGSEQYF. DNA of the CDR3: TGTGCCAGCAGCTTATCCTACTACGGTAGCGAGCAGTACTTC.

The genes are TRBV10-3 and TRBJ1-5; 9 bases line up with TRBD1. Germline V lookup: CDR1 ENHRY, CDR2 SYGVKD. V lost 1 base to trimming and J lost 7 bases; unmatched junction nucleotides: 5. CDR3 length: 15 amino acids. The CDR3 region is CAISELGTGRQPQHF. CDR3 DNA: TGTGCCATCAGTGAGTTGGGGACAGGGAGACAGCCCCAGCATTTT.

The rearrangement links TRBV6-1 to TRBJ2-5, with 7 bases identical to TRBD1. With 8 bases clipped from V and 1 base from J, the junction kept 4 bases outside the gene matches. This CDR3 is 13 amino acids long. CDR1 and CDR2 from the germline V gene are MNHNS and SASEGT. CDR3 amino acids: CASGQDFQETQYF. For the CDR3, the DNA is TGTGCCAGCGGACAGGATTTCCAAGAGACCCAGTACTTC.

This clone was picked up a small number of times. The chain recombines TRBV2 with TRBJ2-3, with D possibly TRBD2 on 6 matching bases. Trimming left V 4 bases short and J 4 bases short, with 6 bases between. The CDR3 consists of 12 residues. Germline V CDR1 and CDR2: SNHLY, FYNNEI. The CDR3 sequence is CASSGGADTQYF. CDR3 nucleotides: TGTGCCAGCAGTGGGGGGGCAGATACGCAGTATTTT. Complete variable domain (other parts from reference TRBV2 and TRBJ2-3): EPEVTQTPSHQVTQMGQEVILRCVPISNHLYFYWYRQILGQKVEFLVSFYNNEISEKSEIFDDQFSVERPDGSNFTLKIRSTKLEDSAMYFCASSGGADTQYFGPGTRLTVL.

V is TRBV7-2 and J is TRBJ2-5; the D gene is possibly TRBD2 (5 bases). The V end was cut by 4 bases, the J end by 2 bases, with 17 bases between. This CDR3 comprises 16 residues. Germline CDR1 and CDR2: SGHTA and FQGNSA. The DNA of the CDR3 is TGTGCCAGCAGCTATCCCCTCAACGGGAATCAAGAGACCCAGTACTTC. Translated, it gives CASSYPLNGNQETQYF.

V gene TRBV10-3 combines with J gene TRBJ1-1; 7 bases agree with TRBD1. Trimming removed 4 bases from V and 6 bases from J; junction bases left unmatched: 11. The length of the CDR3 is 15 residues. The V gene's germline CDR1 is ENHRY and CDR2 SYGVKD. The CDR3, as DNA: TGTGCCATCAGTGTTTCAGGGGGTCATAGGGCTGAAGCTTTCTTT. Translation: CAISVSGGHRAEAFF.

This clone appeared once. V usage is TRBV4-1 and J usage is TRBJ2-1, with D possibly TRBD2 on 5 matching bases. The CDR3 consists of 15 residues. Deletions cut 4 bases from V and 7 bases from J, with 17 bases between. Germline values: CDR1 MGHRA, CDR2 YSYEKL. Here the CDR3 reads CASSPQWEIGNEQFF. Written as DNA, the CDR3 is TGCGCCAGCAGCCCTCAGTGGGAGATAGGGAATGAGCAGTTCTTC.

A single count supports this clone. This rearrangement joins TRBV5-1 to TRBJ1-5, with TRBD1 matching over 12 bases. This CDR3 is 17 amino acids long. The germline V gene encodes CDR1 SGHRS and CDR2 YFSETQ. Losses at the gene ends were 0 bases for V and 2 bases for J; bases not matched to a gene: 3. The CDR3 loop reads CASSLGGTGGGNQPQHF. The CDR3 DNA sequence: TGCGCCAGCAGCTTGGGGGGGACAGGGGGCGGCAATCAGCCCCAGCATTTT. The entire variable domain, with the rest obtained from reference TRBV5-1 and TRBJ1-5, is as follows: KAGVTQTPRYLIKTRGQQVTLSCSPISGHRSVSWYQQTPGQGLQFLFEYFSETQRNKGNFPGRFSGRQFSNSRSEMNVSTLELGDSALYLCASSLGGTGGGNQPQHFGDGTRLSIL.

This clone has only a few counts. The J gene is TRBJ1-1, the V gene TRBV6-1; 10 nucleotides align to TRBD1. Looked up from germline, CDR1 is MNHNS and CDR2 is SASEGT. The trim removed 0 bases at V and 1 base at J, leaving 8 bases unmatched. The CDR3 contains 18 residues. The CDR3 region is CASSEAGTGVWGNTEAFF. For the CDR3, the DNA is TGTGCCAGCAGTGAAGCCGGGACAGGGGTGTGGGGGAACACTGAAGCTTTCTTT.

The chain carries TRBV27 and TRBJ1-1, with 8 bases lining up with TRBD1. V lost 6 bases and J lost 11; bases outside the gene matches: 11. The CDR3 is 13 residues long. Germline CDR1 is MNHEY and CDR2 is SMNVEV (reference sequence). CDR3 in DNA: TGTGCCAGCAGCTTTGGGACAGGTCAAAGGGCTTTCTTT. Protein product: CASSFGTGQRAFF.

The V and J genes are TRBV11-2 and TRBJ1-3; D perhaps matches TRBD1 (5 bases). Trimming stripped 3 bases from V and 4 bases from J, with 19 bases between. The CDR3 length is 17 residues. Germline V gene sequence: CDR1 SGHAT, CDR2 FQNNGV. The CDR3 sequence: CASSFQAIRARGNTIYF. The CDR3 region has the DNA TGTGCCAGCAGCTTCCAGGCGATCAGGGCAAGGGGAAACACCATATATTTT. The variable domain in full, with the rest retrieved from reference TRBV11-2 and TRBJ1-3, is EAGVAQSPRYKIIEKRQSVAFWCNPISGHATLYWYQQILGQGPKLLIQFQNNGVVDDSQLPKDRFSAERLKGVDSTLKIQPAKLEDSAVYLCASSFQAIRARGNTIYFGEGSWLTVV.

The CDR3 sequence is CASSLVGGTNEKLFF. Here the CDR3 DNA reads TGCGCCAGCAGCTTGGTCGGAGGAACTAATGAAAAACTGTTTTTT. The genes are TRBV5-1 and TRBJ1-4; D gene uncertain. With 0 bases removed from V and 1 base from J, the gap between germline ends came to 7 bases. CDR3 length: 15 amino acids. Per germline, CDR1 SGHRS and CDR2 YFSETQ.

The chain uses TRBV6-4 and TRBJ1-2; D may be TRBD1 (5 bases). CDR1 and CDR2 (germline): MRHNA, SNTAGT. The CDR3 is made up of 13 amino acids. Between the trimmed V and J ends, which lost 11 bases and 8 bases, there was a span of 21 bases. CDR3 nucleotide sequence: TGTGCCCATCTCTACGCCAACCGGGGGGGCTACACCTTC. Amino acid sequence: CAHLYANRGGYTF.